The present T cell receptor beta chain was sequenced within a study of T cells after somatic rescue of genetic block. J gave up 2 bases and V 5 bases, and 3 bases lay outside the gene matches. The CDR3 consists of 13 residues. CDR1 SGHAT and CDR2 FQNNGV come from the germline V gene. Clones were sequenced by immunoSEQ multiplex PCR, and TCRdb holds only the in-frame ones, with some missing. The data hold about 9,100 clones, with around 69% observed a single time. The V and J genes are TRBV11-2 and TRBJ2-7, with 7 positions matching TRBD1. Sequencing was performed on peripheral blood mononuclear cells (PBMCs). The clonotype comes from a boy between 10 and 17 years old. DNA for the CDR3: TGTGCCAGCAGCACCGACAGGGCCTACGAGCAGTACTTC. This gives the protein CASSTDRAYEQYF.